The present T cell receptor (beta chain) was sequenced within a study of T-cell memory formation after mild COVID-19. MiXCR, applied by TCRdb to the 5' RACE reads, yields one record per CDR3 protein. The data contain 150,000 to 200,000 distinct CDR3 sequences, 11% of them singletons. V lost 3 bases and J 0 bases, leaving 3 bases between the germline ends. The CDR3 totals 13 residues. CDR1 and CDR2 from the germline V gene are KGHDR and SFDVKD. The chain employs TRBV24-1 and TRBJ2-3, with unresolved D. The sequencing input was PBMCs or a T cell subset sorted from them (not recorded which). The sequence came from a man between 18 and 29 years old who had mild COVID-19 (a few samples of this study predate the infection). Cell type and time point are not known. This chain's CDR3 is CATSDRSTDTQYF. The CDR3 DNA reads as TGTGCCACCAGTGATCGTAGCACAGATACGCAGTATTTT.